Following are 32 T cell receptor beta chains from one sample sequenced in a study of shared clonotypes between healthy human individuals. Sequencing was performed with immunoSEQ multiplex PCR; in TCRdb, only in-frame clones are kept and a portion is missing. This sample carries some 1,400,000 clones, around 97% of them seen once, and the ten largest clones take approximately 1.2%. The specimen was naive CD4+ T cells sorted from blood. Noted subset: CD45RA+ positively selected. Every receptor here comes from a man aged 25 to 40 in good health.

This chain uses TRBV6-5 with TRBJ2-2; D is perhaps TRBD2 (5 bases). CDR3 length: 14 residues. V was clipped by 6 bases and J by 7 bases, with 15 bases between them. Germline V gives CDR1 MNHEY, CDR2 SVGAGI. As DNA, the CDR3 is TGTGCCAGCAGCCGCGGAGCGGATATCGGGGAGCTGTTTTTT. Its translation is CASSRGADIGELFF.

This chain uses TRBV19 with TRBJ1-5; D perhaps matches TRBD1 (6 bases). Germline lookup yields CDR1 LNHDA and CDR2 SQIVND (reference sequence). Trimming removed 2 bases from V and 6 bases from J, with 11 bases in between. The length of the CDR3 is 14 residues. CDR3 sequence (DNA): TGTGCCAGTAGTATAAGACAGGAGGGTCAGCCCCAGCATTTT. Residues: CASSIRQEGQPQHF.

V is TRBV10-3 and J is TRBJ2-1, with 10 bases fitting TRBD2. CDR1 ENHRY and CDR2 SYGVKD come from the germline V gene. The CDR3 spans 17 residues. The V gene end was trimmed by 0 bases and the J gene end by 2 bases; junction bases not matched to a gene: 4. CDR3 protein: CAISESPLAGAYNEQFF. The CDR3, as DNA: TGTGCCATCAGTGAGTCGCCTCTAGCGGGAGCCTACAATGAGCAGTTCTTC.

The chain carries TRBV10-1 and TRBJ2-1; 11 nucleotides agree with TRBD2. The CDR3 sequence is 13 residues long. CDR1 WNHNN and CDR2 SYGVQD come from the germline V gene (reference sequence). V was pared by 5 bases and J by 14 bases, with 8 bases of the junction left unmatched. CDR3 DNA sequence: TGCGCCAGCAGTCAAGGACTAGCGGGTGGGGAGTTCTTC. This sequence encodes CASSQGLAGGEFF.

The rearrangement joins TRBV25-1 to TRBJ2-3; D is unresolved. Germline V CDR1 and CDR2: MGHDK, SYGVNS. The length of the CDR3 is 12 residues. V shed 7 bases and J shed 3 bases, with 8 bases lying between them. The CDR3 spells CASKDLTDTQYF. The CDR3 bases are TGTGCCAGCAAAGACTTAACAGATACGCAGTATTTT.

The chain recombines TRBV28 with TRBJ1-5; the D is unclear. Germline V gene lookup returns CDR1 MDHEN and CDR2 SYDVKM. The CDR3 sequence is 15 residues long. Trimming took 5 bases from V and 0 from J, leaving 11 bases between them. CDR3 loop: CASSHRDHSNQPQHF. CDR3 in DNA: TGTGCCAGCAGTCACAGAGACCATAGCAATCAGCCCCAGCATTTT.

The CDR3 DNA follows: TGTGCCAGCAGCTTAGGAGGGCTAGCGGGTGGCACAGATACGCAGTATTTT. Translating gives CASSLGGLAGGTDTQYF. This chain uses TRBV7-8 with TRBJ2-3, with TRBD2 identical over 8 bases. Germline lookup yields CDR1 SGHVS and CDR2 FQNEAQ. This CDR3 has 17 residues. Trimming removed 1 base from V and 1 base from J; junction bases left unmatched: 7.

The genes are TRBV7-9 and TRBJ1-1, with 8 bases identical to TRBD1. The CDR3 spans 12 residues. In germline, CDR1 is SEHNR, CDR2 FQNEAQ (reference sequence). V shed 10 bases, J shed 6 bases, and the junction held 7 bases outside the gene matches. The CDR3 reads CAIGQGPPEAFF. As DNA, the CDR3 is TGTGCCATTGGACAGGGCCCTCCTGAAGCTTTCTTT. The full variable domain, with the rest looked up from reference TRBV7-9 and TRBJ1-1, is DTGVSQNPRHKITKRGQNVTFRCDPISEHNRLYWYRQTLGQGPEFLTYFQNEAQLEKSRLLSDRFSAERPKGSFSTLEIQRTEQGDSAMYLCAIGQGPPEAFFGQGTRLTVV.

V usage is TRBV19 and J usage is TRBJ1-1; D is undetermined. The CDR3 extends over 13 amino acids. Germline V gene lookup returns CDR1 LNHDA and CDR2 SQIVND (reference sequence). The ends were cut back, 3 bases at V and 4 bases at J, with 9 bases in the middle. For the CDR3, the DNA is TGTGCCAGTAGTATTCACGGGAGCACTGAAGCTTTCTTT. Its protein product is CASSIHGSTEAFF.

The rearrangement joins TRBV5-5 to TRBJ1-3, with a possible D match to TRBD1 (6 bases). The germline CDR1 and CDR2 sequences are SGHKS and YYEKEE (reference sequence). The CDR3 spans 17 residues. V was clipped by 1 base and J by 0 bases, with 14 bases between them. CDR3 DNA sequence: TGTGCCAGCAGCTTGTTACCAGGGGTCAACTCTGGAAACACCATATATTTT. It specifies CASSLLPGVNSGNTIYF.

The rearrangement joins TRBV19 to TRBJ2-7; TRBD2 matches at 8 bases. V lost 8 bases, J lost 3 bases, and 9 bases stayed unmatched. CDR3 length: 14 residues. Germline V gives CDR1 LNHDA, CDR2 SQIVND (reference sequence). CDR3 coding DNA: TGTGCCAGTCGGTCGGCGGGAGGTAGCTACGAGCAGTACTTC. The encoded protein is CASRSAGGSYEQYF.

V gene TRBV29-1 combines with J gene TRBJ2-3, with TRBD2 matching 12 bases. Trimming took 8 bases from V and 7 from J; bases not matched to a gene: 10. This CDR3 contains 14 residues. CDR1 is SQVTM, CDR2 ANQGSEA, per germline. The CDR3 region is CSIMTSGSIYTQYF. For the CDR3, the DNA is TGCAGCATAATGACTAGCGGGAGCATATATACGCAGTATTTT.

The V and J genes are TRBV7-8 and TRBJ1-3; TRBD1 might be the D (5 bases). CDR1 SGHVS and CDR2 FQNEAQ come from the germline V gene. Between the trimmed V and J ends, which lost 5 bases and 0 bases, there was a span of 14 bases. The CDR3 totals 16 residues. For the CDR3, the DNA is TGTGCCAGCAGCCGTGAGGGGCGGGGCTCTGGAAACACCATATATTTT. It translates to CASSREGRGSGNTIYF.

The chain joins TRBV7-2 to TRBJ1-2; D might be TRBD1 (5 bases). Per the germline V gene, CDR1 is SGHTA and CDR2 is FQGNSA. The V end lost 1 base, the J end lost 2 bases, and 14 bases lay between the germline ends. This CDR3 spans 16 amino acids. CDR3 sequence: CASSLDAGGVNYGYTF. The CDR3 nucleotides are TGTGCCAGCAGCTTAGATGCTGGGGGTGTGAACTATGGCTACACCTTC. The whole variable domain, remainder taken from reference TRBV7-2 and TRBJ1-2, is GAGVSQSPSNKVTEKGKDVELRCDPISGHTALYWYRQSLGQGLEFLIYFQGNSAPDKSGLPSDRFSAERTGGSVSTLTIQRTQQEDSAVYLCASSLDAGGVNYGYTFGSGTRLTVV.

The J gene is TRBJ2-7, the V gene TRBV5-5; D ambiguous. Germline V gene data show CDR1 as SGHKS and CDR2 as YYEKEE (reference sequence). This CDR3 spans 10 amino acids. Trimming took off 7 bases at V and 5 bases at J, with 7 bases between the two ends. The CDR3 is CASGTNEQYF. The CDR3, as DNA: TGTGCCAGCGGCACTAACGAGCAGTACTTC.

This clone has only one observation. The CDR3 coding sequence is TGCGCCAGCAGCCGACGCGGCGCCGGCACAGATACGCAGTATTTT. This encodes CASSRRGAGTDTQYF. The rearrangement links TRBV10-1 to TRBJ2-3; unclear D gene. The V and J ends lost 6 bases and 1 base respectively, with 14 bases between them. The germline gives CDR1 WNHNN, CDR2 SYGVQD (reference sequence). This CDR3 is built from 15 residues.

The chain links TRBV18 to TRBJ2-1; 14 nucleotides agree with TRBD2. The CDR3 is 17 amino acids. J lost 8 bases, V lost 3 bases, and 9 bases had no gene match. Germline V gives CDR1 KGHSH, CDR2 LQKENI. The CDR3 DNA sequence: TGTGCCAGCTCACCTCCCGGACTAGCGGGAGGAAGGGATGAGCAGTTCTTC. It is translated as CASSPPGLAGGRDEQFF. Full variable domain (remainder filled in from reference TRBV18 and TRBJ2-1): NAGVMQNPRHLVRRRGQEARLRCSPMKGHSHVYWYRQLPEEGLKFMVYLQKENIIDESGMPKERFSAEFPKEGPSILRIQQVVRGDSAAYFCASSPPGLAGGRDEQFFGPGTRLTVL.

This clone was recorded once. The chain uses TRBV19 and TRBJ1-3; D is unresolved. The germline V gene encodes CDR1 LNHDA and CDR2 SQIVND (reference sequence). CDR3 length: 16 residues. V was cut by 9 bases and J by 0 bases, with 18 bases left in between. The CDR3 spells CASLGRSQHSGNTIYF. The DNA for the CDR3 is TGTGCCAGCCTTGGGCGGAGCCAGCACTCTGGAAACACCATATATTTT. The full variable domain, in which reference TRBV19 and TRBJ1-3 provide the parts outside the CDR3, is DGGITQSPKYLFRKEGQNVTLSCEQNLNHDAMYWYRQDPGQGLRLIYYSQIVNDFQKGDIAEGYSVSREKKESFPLTVTSAQKNPTAFYLCASLGRSQHSGNTIYFGEGSWLTVV.

The chain joins TRBV7-2 to TRBJ2-7; 7 nucleotides agree with TRBD2. Losses at the gene ends were 2 bases for V and 2 bases for J; bases not matched to a gene: 9. This CDR3 comprises 16 residues. CDR1 is SGHTA and CDR2 is FQGNSA in the germline V gene. Written as DNA, the CDR3 is TGTGCCAGCAGCTTATCGATGTCTAGCGGAACCTACGAGCAGTACTTC. It yields the protein CASSLSMSSGTYEQYF.

The chain uses TRBV5-4 and TRBJ2-1; D is possibly TRBD2 (6 bases). This CDR3 spans 17 amino acids. With 0 bases removed from V and 0 bases from J, the gap between germline ends came to 13 bases. Germline V gene lookup returns CDR1 SGHNT and CDR2 YYREEE (reference sequence). The CDR3 DNA reads as TGTGCCAGCAGCTTGGGACTAGTTAGGCACTCCTACAATGAGCAGTTCTTC. Amino acid sequence: CASSLGLVRHSYNEQFF.

V gene TRBV5-1 combines with J gene TRBJ2-4, with D maybe TRBD1 (5 bases). The CDR3 sequence is 15 residues long. V gave up 4 bases and J gave up 0 bases, with 11 bases separating them. From germline, CDR1 is SGHRS and CDR2 YFSETQ. CDR3 residues: CASSKDILAKNIQYF. For the CDR3, the DNA is TGCGCCAGCAGCAAGGACATTCTAGCCAAAAACATTCAGTACTTC.

The chain employs TRBV30 and TRBJ1-3, with D possibly TRBD1 on 5 matching bases. V shed 5 bases and J shed 9 bases, with 11 bases lying between them. CDR1 and CDR2 (germline): GTSNPN, SVGIG (reference sequence). CDR3 length equals 11 residues. CDR3 sequence (DNA): TGTGCCTGGGGGTCGACAGCCACCATATATTTT. This gives the protein CAWGSTATIYF.

This sequence joins TRBV5-1 and TRBJ2-1; 7 nucleotides match TRBD1. The germline V gene has CDR1 SGHRS and CDR2 YFSETQ. V lost 4 bases to trimming and J lost 3 bases; unmatched junction nucleotides: 7. The CDR3 consists of 15 residues. The CDR3 here is CASSRGQADYNEQFF. DNA of the CDR3: TGCGCCAGCAGCCGAGGACAGGCGGACTACAATGAGCAGTTCTTC.

As DNA, the CDR3 is TGTGCCAGCAGCCGAGACAGGAATGGCTACACCTTC. It is translated as CASSRDRNGYTF. The rearrangement joins TRBV7-9 to TRBJ1-2; TRBD1 is a possible D gene (6 bases). CDR1 and CDR2 from the germline V gene are SEHNR and FQNEAQ (reference sequence). Trimming left V 5 bases short and J 6 bases short, with 10 bases between. The CDR3 extends over 12 amino acids.

The chain combines TRBV7-2 with TRBJ1-5; D unresolved. This CDR3 contains 15 residues. Trimming stripped 0 bases from V and 4 bases from J, with 10 bases between. Germline CDR1 SGHTA, CDR2 FQGNSA. CDR3 in amino acids: CASSLAGISNQPQHF. Written as DNA, the CDR3 is TGTGCCAGCAGCTTAGCAGGGATATCAAATCAGCCCCAGCATTTT.

This clone was recorded once. The V gene is TRBV9, the J gene TRBJ1-5; no clear D. V was pared by 0 bases and J by 0 bases, with 10 bases between. Germline CDR1 SGDLS, CDR2 YYNGEE. The CDR3 contains 16 residues. The CDR3: CASSVEASHSNQPQHF. Here the CDR3 DNA reads TGTGCCAGCAGCGTAGAAGCCAGCCATAGCAATCAGCCCCAGCATTTT. Looking up the rest from reference TRBV9 and TRBJ1-5 gives the full variable domain: DSGVTQTPKHLITATGQRVTLRCSPRSGDLSVYWYQQSLDQGLQFLIQYYNGEERAKGNILERFSAQQFPDLHSELNLSSLELGDSALYFCASSVEASHSNQPQHFGDGTRLSIL.

This rearrangement joins TRBV7-9 to TRBJ2-7; D possibly corresponds to TRBD1 (5 bases). Deletions cut 3 bases from V and 3 bases from J, with 18 bases between. CDR3 length: 16 residues. Germline V lookup: CDR1 SEHNR, CDR2 FQNEAQ (reference sequence). CDR3 residues: CASSFPVGQGSYEQYF. The DNA for the CDR3 is TGTGCCAGCAGCTTCCCGGTCGGTCAGGGTAGCTACGAGCAGTACTTC.

V and J are TRBV11-2 and TRBJ2-3; 8 bases match TRBD2. Germline assignment: CDR1 SGHAT and CDR2 FQNNGV. This CDR3 has 14 residues. V lost 4 bases, J lost 6 bases, and 6 bases stayed unmatched. CDR3 in amino acids: CASSSPRGGDTQYF. The CDR3 DNA is TGTGCCAGCAGCTCTCCACGGGGGGGGGATACGCAGTATTTT.

The CDR3 reads CASSTTGLQTQYF. The CDR3 bases are TGTGCCAGTAGTACGACAGGGCTCCAGACCCAGTACTTC. V gene TRBV19 combines with J gene TRBJ2-5; TRBD1 matches 7 bases. The CDR3 is made up of 13 amino acids. Per germline, CDR1 LNHDA and CDR2 SQIVND (reference sequence). V lost 4 bases, J lost 6 bases, and 5 bases stayed unmatched.

V usage is TRBV27 and J usage is TRBJ2-7; 7 bases agree with TRBD1. V shed 0 bases, J shed 2 bases, and the junction held 7 bases outside the gene matches. Germline loops: CDR1 MNHEY, CDR2 SMNVEV (reference sequence). CDR3 length: 16 residues. The CDR3 reads CASSLSIGTVPYEQYF. The CDR3, as DNA: TGTGCCAGCAGTTTATCGATAGGGACAGTACCCTACGAGCAGTACTTC.

This chain joins TRBV18 and TRBJ2-1; 9 bases map to TRBD1. Germline V gene data show CDR1 as KGHSH and CDR2 as LQKENI. V was pared by 4 bases and J by 9 bases, with 10 bases of the junction left unmatched. The CDR3 is 15 residues long. This CDR3 is CASSRWTGEVSEQFF. DNA of the CDR3: TGTGCCAGCTCACGATGGACAGGGGAGGTGTCTGAGCAGTTCTTC.

J is TRBJ2-1 and V is TRBV9; 9 nucleotides align to TRBD1. Germline V gene lookup returns CDR1 SGDLS and CDR2 YYNGEE. This CDR3 comprises 20 residues. The V and J ends lost 4 bases and 0 bases, in that order; junction bases with no gene match: 17. The CDR3 region is CASSSRGQGESSGSYNEQFF. CDR3 coding DNA: TGTGCCAGCAGCAGCCGGGGACAGGGAGAAAGTTCCGGCTCCTACAATGAGCAGTTCTTC.